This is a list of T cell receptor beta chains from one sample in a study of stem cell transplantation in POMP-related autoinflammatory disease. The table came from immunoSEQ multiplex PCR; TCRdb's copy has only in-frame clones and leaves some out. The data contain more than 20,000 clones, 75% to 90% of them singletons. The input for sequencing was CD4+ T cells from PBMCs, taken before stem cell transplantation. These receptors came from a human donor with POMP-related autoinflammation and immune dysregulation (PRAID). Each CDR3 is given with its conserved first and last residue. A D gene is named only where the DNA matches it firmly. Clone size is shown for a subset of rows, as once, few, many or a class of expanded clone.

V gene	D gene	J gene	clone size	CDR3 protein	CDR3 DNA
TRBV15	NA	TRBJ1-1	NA	CATSRDGLGWEDTEAFF	TGTGCCACCAGCAGAGATGGCCTGGGGTGGGAGGACACTGAAGCTTTCTTT
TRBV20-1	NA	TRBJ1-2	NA	CCMGGDGYTF	TGCTGTATGGGGGGGGACGGCTACACCTTC
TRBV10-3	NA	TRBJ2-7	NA	CAIRDITYEQYF	TGTGCCATCAGGGACATAACCTACGAGCAGTACTTC
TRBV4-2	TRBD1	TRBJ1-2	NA	CASSSGQGVYGYTF	TGTGCCAGCAGCTCGGGACAGGGAGTCTATGGCTACACCTTC
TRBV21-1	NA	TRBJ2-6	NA	CASSKVSGRSGANVLTF	TGTGCCAGCAGCAAAGTTTCAGGGAGGTCCGGGGCCAACGTCCTGACTTTC
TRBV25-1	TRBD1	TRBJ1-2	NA	CASSDSDRDYGYTF	TGTGCCAGCAGTGACTCGGACAGGGACTATGGCTACACCTTC
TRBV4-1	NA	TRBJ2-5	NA	CASSQWQQETQYF	TGCGCCAGCAGCCAATGGCAGCAAGAGACCCAGTACTTC
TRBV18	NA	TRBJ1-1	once	CASSSDLVSEAFF	TGTGCCAGCTCCTCGGACTTGGTTTCTGAAGCTTTCTTT
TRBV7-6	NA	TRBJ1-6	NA	CASSLAWGSGNSPLHF	TGTGCCAGCAGCTTAGCTTGGGGGAGTGGTAATTCACCCCTCCACTTT
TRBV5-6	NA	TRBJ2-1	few	CASAGLAYNEQFF	TGTGCCAGCGCTGGGCTAGCTTACAATGAGCAGTTCTTC
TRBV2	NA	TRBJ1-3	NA	CASSASGTGNTIYF	TGTGCCAGCAGTGCATCCGGAACTGGAAACACCATATATTTT
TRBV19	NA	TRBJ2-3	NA	CASSIRGAWTDTQYF	TGTGCCAGTAGTATACGGGGGGCTTGGACAGATACGCAGTATTTT
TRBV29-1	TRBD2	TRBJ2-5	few	CSVVSGSEETQYF	TGCAGCGTTGTCAGCGGGAGTGAGGAGACCCAGTACTTC
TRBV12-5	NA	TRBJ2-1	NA	CASGFGYEQFF	TGTGCTAGTGGTTTTGGGTATGAGCAGTTCTTC
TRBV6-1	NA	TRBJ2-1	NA	CASSRPQGPYNEQFF	TGTGCCAGCAGTCGGCCTCAGGGACCCTACAATGAGCAGTTCTTC
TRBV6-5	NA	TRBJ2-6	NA	CASSWGRVSGANVLTF	TGTGCCAGCAGTTGGGGCAGGGTTTCTGGGGCCAACGTCCTGACTTTC
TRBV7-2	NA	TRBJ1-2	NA	CASSRFSNYGYTF	TGTGCCAGCAGCAGGTTTTCTAACTATGGCTACACCTTC
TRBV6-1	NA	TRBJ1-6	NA	CASSVGGLNSPLHF	TGTGCCAGCAGTGTGGGGGGATTAAATTCACCCCTCCACTTT
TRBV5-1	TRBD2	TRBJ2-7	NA	CASKAGALPVYEQYF	TGCGCCAGTAAAGCGGGGGCCCTCCCCGTCTACGAGCAGTACTTC
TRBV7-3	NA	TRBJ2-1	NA	CASSSVGQGYNEQFF	TGTGCCAGCAGCTCCGTAGGGCAGGGCTACAATGAGCAGTTCTTC
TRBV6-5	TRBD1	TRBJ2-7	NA	CASSRDRAYEQYF	TGTGCCAGCAGCCGGGACAGAGCCTACGAGCAGTACTTC
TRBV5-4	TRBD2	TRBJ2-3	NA	CASSKASGGGPGTDTQYF	TGTGCCAGCAGCAAAGCTAGCGGGGGGGGCCCGGGGACAGATACGCAGTATTTT
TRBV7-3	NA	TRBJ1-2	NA	CASSMDGFDGYTF	TGTGCCAGCAGCATGGACGGATTTGATGGCTACACCTTC
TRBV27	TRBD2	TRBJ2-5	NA	CASSWRGGETQYF	TGTGCCAGCAGTTGGCGGGGGGGAGAGACCCAGTACTTC
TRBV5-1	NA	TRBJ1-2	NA	CASSLDGGTYGYTF	TGCGCCAGCAGCTTGGATGGAGGGACCTATGGCTACACCTTC
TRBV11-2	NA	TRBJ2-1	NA	CASSLHTLSSYNEQFF	TGTGCCAGCAGCTTACACACCTTGAGCTCCTACAATGAGCAGTTCTTC
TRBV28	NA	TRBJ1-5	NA	CASIITRAAPYSNQPQHF	TGTGCCAGCATTATCACCCGGGCCGCCCCTTATAGCAATCAGCCCCAGCATTTT
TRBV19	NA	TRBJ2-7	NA	CASSIRGAYSYEQYF	TGTGCCAGTAGTATAAGAGGGGCCTACTCCTACGAGCAGTACTTC
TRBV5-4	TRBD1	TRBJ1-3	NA	CASSPGQGAGNTIYF	TGTGCCAGCAGCCCCGGACAGGGGGCTGGAAACACCATATATTTT
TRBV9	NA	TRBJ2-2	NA	CASSVAGDAGELFF	TGTGCCAGCAGCGTAGCGGGTGACGCCGGGGAGCTGTTTTTT
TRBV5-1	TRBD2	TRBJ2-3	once	CASSATSGTDTQYF	TGCGCCAGCAGCGCGACTAGCGGCACAGATACGCAGTATTTT
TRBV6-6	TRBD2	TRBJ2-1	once	CASSHRTSGFNEQFF	TGTGCCAGCAGTCACCGGACTAGCGGATTCAATGAGCAGTTCTTC
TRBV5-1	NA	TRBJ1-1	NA	CASSLVGARGNTEAFF	TGCGCCAGCAGCTTGGTGGGGGCCCGCGGGAACACTGAAGCTTTCTTT
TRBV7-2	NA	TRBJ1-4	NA	CASSFLKRGRGPTNEKLFF	TGTGCCAGCAGCTTTTTAAAACGGGGGCGGGGTCCAACTAATGAAAAACTGTTTTTT
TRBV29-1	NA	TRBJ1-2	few	CSVWRDVDGYTF	TGCAGCGTATGGAGGGATGTGGATGGCTACACCTTC
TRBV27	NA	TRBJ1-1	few	CASSLEGLMNTEAFF	TGTGCCAGCAGTTTAGAGGGACTTATGAACACTGAAGCTTTCTTT
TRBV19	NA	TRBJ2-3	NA	CASSRTGWADTQYF	TGTGCCAGTAGTAGGACTGGGTGGGCAGATACGCAGTATTTT
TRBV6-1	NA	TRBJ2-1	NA	CASSEMVVVTHEQFF	TGTGCCAGCAGTGAAATGGTGGTAGTTACCCATGAGCAGTTCTTC
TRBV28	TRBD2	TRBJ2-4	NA	CASSAWTSGGTKNIQYF	TGTGCCAGCAGCGCCTGGACTAGCGGGGGAACCAAAAACATTCAGTACTTC
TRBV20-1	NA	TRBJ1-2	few	CSVGVNYGYTF	TGCAGTGTCGGGGTTAACTATGGCTACACCTTC